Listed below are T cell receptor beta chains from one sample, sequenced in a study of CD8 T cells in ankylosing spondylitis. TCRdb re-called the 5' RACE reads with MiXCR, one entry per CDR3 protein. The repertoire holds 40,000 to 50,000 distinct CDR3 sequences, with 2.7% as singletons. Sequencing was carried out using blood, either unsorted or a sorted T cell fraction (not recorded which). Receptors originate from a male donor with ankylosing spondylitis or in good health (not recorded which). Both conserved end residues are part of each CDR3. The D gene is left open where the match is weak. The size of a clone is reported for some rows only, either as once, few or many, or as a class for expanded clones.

CDR3 DNA: TGTGCCAGCAGCGTAGATGCGGGACGGGAGACCCAGTACTTC
CDR3 protein: CASSVDAGRETQYF
V gene: TRBV9
J gene: TRBJ2-5
clone size: many
D gene: -

CDR3 DNA: TGTGCCAGCAGCGTAGGGGGCAGGGGGCCAGAGAACACTGAAGCTTTCTTT
CDR3 protein: CASSVGGRGPENTEAFF
V gene: TRBV9
J gene: TRBJ1-1
clone size: many
D gene: TRBD1

CDR3 DNA: TGTGCCAGCAGCGTTTATGCTAGCGGGGGATACGAGCAGTACTTC
CDR3 protein: CASSVYASGGYEQYF
V gene: TRBV9
J gene: TRBJ2-7
clone size: many
D gene: TRBD2

CDR3 DNA: TGTGCCAGCAGCGTACGGGGCCATCCCTCGCAAGAGACCCAGTACTTC
CDR3 protein: CASSVRGHPSQETQYF
V gene: TRBV9
J gene: TRBJ2-5
clone size: many
D gene: -

CDR3 DNA: TGTGCCAGCAGCGCCCCTGGAGCAGCCGGAAACACCATATATTTT
CDR3 protein: CASSAPGAAGNTIYF
V gene: TRBV9
J gene: TRBJ1-3
clone size: -
D gene: -

CDR3 DNA: TGTGCCAGCAGCGTAGCCGGGCCCCATAACGCCCAGTACTTC
CDR3 protein: CASSVAGPHNAQYF
V gene: TRBV9
J gene: TRBJ2-5
clone size: many
D gene: -

CDR3 DNA: TGTGCCAGCAGCGTAGGGGCCGGGACACCAGCTTTCTTT
CDR3 protein: CASSVGAGTPAFF
V gene: TRBV9
J gene: TRBJ1-1
clone size: many
D gene: -

CDR3 DNA: TGTGCCAGCAGCGGGACTAGCGGGACCCACTCCTACAATGAGCAGTTCTTC
CDR3 protein: CASSGTSGTHSYNEQFF
V gene: TRBV9
J gene: TRBJ2-1
clone size: many
D gene: TRBD2

CDR3 DNA: TGTGCCAGCAGCACCGGCGGGTCCGGGGAGCTGTTTTTT
CDR3 protein: CASSTGGSGELFF
V gene: TRBV9
J gene: TRBJ2-2
clone size: many
D gene: -

CDR3 DNA: TGTGCCAGCAGCTTAAGTGGGACTAGCGGGAGGATCAACGAGCAGTACTTC
CDR3 protein: CASSLSGTSGRINEQYF
V gene: TRBV7-2
J gene: TRBJ2-7
clone size: medium-sized
D gene: TRBD2

CDR3 DNA: TGTGCCAGCAGCCCAAACTGGGACCCGGGGACCGGGGAGCTGTTTTTT
CDR3 protein: CASSPNWDPGTGELFF
V gene: TRBV9
J gene: TRBJ2-2
clone size: many
D gene: -

CDR3 DNA: TGTGCCAGCAGCGCGGAGGTGTCTGGAAACACCATATATTTT
CDR3 protein: CASSAEVSGNTIYF
V gene: TRBV9
J gene: TRBJ1-3
clone size: many
D gene: -

CDR3 DNA: TGTGCCAGCAGCGCTGATGGACAGGGCGGCTCCTACGAGCAGTACTTC
CDR3 protein: CASSADGQGGSYEQYF
V gene: TRBV9
J gene: TRBJ2-7
clone size: many
D gene: TRBD1

CDR3 DNA: TGTGCCAGCAGCGTAGAGGGGAGGTTTTCGGCCCAGTACTTC
CDR3 protein: CASSVEGRFSAQYF
V gene: TRBV9
J gene: TRBJ2-5
clone size: many
D gene: -

CDR3 DNA: TGTGCCAGCAGCGCCACAGATACGCAGTATTTT
CDR3 protein: CASSATDTQYF
V gene: TRBV9
J gene: TRBJ2-3
clone size: many
D gene: -

CDR3 DNA: TGTGCCAGCAGCGAGGGGTATGAACACAATGAGCAGTTCTTC
CDR3 protein: CASSEGYEHNEQFF
V gene: TRBV9
J gene: TRBJ2-1
clone size: many
D gene: -

CDR3 DNA: TGTGCCAGCAGCGTAGGATATGGCTACACCTTC
CDR3 protein: CASSVGYGYTF
V gene: TRBV9
J gene: TRBJ1-2
clone size: many
D gene: -

CDR3 DNA: TGTGCCAGCAGCGTTACGACAGGTCCCTACGAGCAGTACTTC
CDR3 protein: CASSVTTGPYEQYF
V gene: TRBV9
J gene: TRBJ2-7
clone size: many
D gene: -

CDR3 DNA: TGTGCCAGCAGCGTCACCCGCTCGGGGTCCGGGGAGCTGTTTTTT
CDR3 protein: CASSVTRSGSGELFF
V gene: TRBV9
J gene: TRBJ2-2
clone size: many
D gene: -

CDR3 DNA: TGTGCCAGCAGCGTAGCAGGCAGGGATGGCTACACCTTC
CDR3 protein: CASSVAGRDGYTF
V gene: TRBV9
J gene: TRBJ1-2
clone size: many
D gene: -

CDR3 DNA: TGTGCCAGCAGCACCTCGGCCCAGCTACTCACCGGGGAGCTGTTTTTT
CDR3 protein: CASSTSAQLLTGELFF
V gene: TRBV9
J gene: TRBJ2-2
clone size: many
D gene: -

CDR3 DNA: TGTGCCAGCAGCCCCCGACTAGCGGGAGGTCTGTTCCAAGAGACCCAGTACTTC
CDR3 protein: CASSPRLAGGLFQETQYF
V gene: TRBV9
J gene: TRBJ2-5
clone size: many
D gene: TRBD2

CDR3 DNA: TGTGCCAGCAGCGACATGAGGACAGCCGGGGAGCTGTTTTTT
CDR3 protein: CASSDMRTAGELFF
V gene: TRBV9
J gene: TRBJ2-2
clone size: many
D gene: -

CDR3 DNA: TGTGCCAGCAGCGAAGCTAGCTTAGCGAACACCGGGGAGCTGTTTTTT
CDR3 protein: CASSEASLANTGELFF
V gene: TRBV9
J gene: TRBJ2-2
clone size: many
D gene: -

CDR3 DNA: TGTGCCAGCGGGTCCAATTCACCCCTCCACTTT
CDR3 protein: CASGSNSPLHF
V gene: TRBV9
J gene: TRBJ1-6
clone size: many
D gene: -

CDR3 DNA: TGTGCCAGCAGCGTAGGCGGGGCCCGAGAGACCCAGTACTTC
CDR3 protein: CASSVGGARETQYF
V gene: TRBV9
J gene: TRBJ2-5
clone size: many
D gene: -

CDR3 DNA: TGTACCAGCAGCGTAGAAACGGAGACCCAGTACTTC
CDR3 protein: CTSSVETETQYF
V gene: TRBV9
J gene: TRBJ2-5
clone size: -
D gene: -

CDR3 DNA: TGTGCCAGCAGCGAAGGGCGAGCGGGGAGCCAAGAGACCCAGTACTTC
CDR3 protein: CASSEGRAGSQETQYF
V gene: TRBV9
J gene: TRBJ2-5
clone size: many
D gene: TRBD2

CDR3 DNA: TGTGCCAGCAGCGGATTAGCGACGAACACCGGGGAGCTGTTTTTT
CDR3 protein: CASSGLATNTGELFF
V gene: TRBV9
J gene: TRBJ2-2
clone size: many
D gene: -

CDR3 DNA: TGTGCCAGCAGCCCAAGGGGACAGGGCAACTATGGCTACACCTTC
CDR3 protein: CASSPRGQGNYGYTF
V gene: TRBV9
J gene: TRBJ1-2
clone size: many
D gene: TRBD1

CDR3 DNA: TGTGCCAGCAGCGTAGTCCCAGGTGGCAGTACCTACAATGAGCAGTTCTTC
CDR3 protein: CASSVVPGGSTYNEQFF
V gene: TRBV9
J gene: TRBJ2-1
clone size: many
D gene: -

CDR3 DNA: TGTGCCAGCAGTCCTACCCCGAGGCAGACCTACGAGCAGTACTTC
CDR3 protein: CASSPTPRQTYEQYF
V gene: TRBV9
J gene: TRBJ2-7
clone size: many
D gene: -

CDR3 DNA: TGTGCCAGCAGCGCGGGACTAGCGGGAGTTGTAAATGAGCAGTTCTTC
CDR3 protein: CASSAGLAGVVNEQFF
V gene: TRBV9
J gene: TRBJ2-1
clone size: -
D gene: TRBD2

CDR3 DNA: TGTGCCAGCAGCGTAGGGGGTCCCGGGGAGCTGTTTTTT
CDR3 protein: CASSVGGPGELFF
V gene: TRBV9
J gene: TRBJ2-2
clone size: medium-sized
D gene: -

CDR3 DNA: TGTGCCAGCAGCGTAGACCAAGTTGGGACCCAGTACTTC
CDR3 protein: CASSVDQVGTQYF
V gene: TRBV9
J gene: TRBJ2-5
clone size: many
D gene: -

CDR3 DNA: TGTGCCAGCAGCCTACTCTCACAGGGGGCAACAGATACGCAGTATTTT
CDR3 protein: CASSLLSQGATDTQYF
V gene: TRBV9
J gene: TRBJ2-3
clone size: many
D gene: TRBD1

CDR3 DNA: TGTGCCAGCAGCGTCCAGGGTAATGATGGCTACACCTTC
CDR3 protein: CASSVQGNDGYTF
V gene: TRBV9
J gene: TRBJ1-2
clone size: many
D gene: -

CDR3 DNA: TGTGCCAGCAGCGTAGGGCAGGGCCCCGGGGAGCTGTTTTTT
CDR3 protein: CASSVGQGPGELFF
V gene: TRBV9
J gene: TRBJ2-2
clone size: many
D gene: -

CDR3 DNA: TGTGCCAGCAGCGCGGGACCAGCGGGAGCCGGGGAGCTGTTTTTT
CDR3 protein: CASSAGPAGAGELFF
V gene: TRBV9
J gene: TRBJ2-2
clone size: many
D gene: TRBD2

CDR3 DNA: TGTGCCAGCAGCGTAGGCACGGGGACTAGAGAGACCCAGTACTTC
CDR3 protein: CASSVGTGTRETQYF
V gene: TRBV9
J gene: TRBJ2-5
clone size: many
D gene: TRBD2

CDR3 DNA: TGTGCCAGCAGCGGAACCGGGACCATACTCCCTGAAGAGACCCAGTACTTC
CDR3 protein: CASSGTGTILPEETQYF
V gene: TRBV9
J gene: TRBJ2-5
clone size: many
D gene: -

CDR3 DNA: TGTGCCAGCAGCTCCGGACTAGCGGGAACCGAGCAGTACTTC
CDR3 protein: CASSSGLAGTEQYF
V gene: TRBV9
J gene: TRBJ2-7
clone size: many
D gene: TRBD2

CDR3 DNA: TGTGCCAGCAGCGTTATAGCGGGAGCGTCCGGGGAGCTGTTTTTT
CDR3 protein: CASSVIAGASGELFF
V gene: TRBV9
J gene: TRBJ2-2
clone size: many
D gene: TRBD2

CDR3 DNA: TGTGCCAGCAGCGGCCGCGTAGGGACGGAGACCCAGTACTTC
CDR3 protein: CASSGRVGTETQYF
V gene: TRBV9
J gene: TRBJ2-5
clone size: many
D gene: -

CDR3 DNA: TGTGCCAGCAGCGTAGACGGGGGAACCGGGGAGCTGTTTTTT
CDR3 protein: CASSVDGGTGELFF
V gene: TRBV9
J gene: TRBJ2-2
clone size: many
D gene: -

CDR3 DNA: TGTGCCAGCAGCAAGACTAGCGGGAGATCCGGAAACATTCAGTACTTC
CDR3 protein: CASSKTSGRSGNIQYF
V gene: TRBV9
J gene: TRBJ2-4
clone size: many
D gene: TRBD2

CDR3 DNA: TGTGCCAGCATTATAAAACTTCTCGGCTACACCTTC
CDR3 protein: CASIIKLLGYTF
V gene: TRBV6-5
J gene: TRBJ1-2
clone size: medium-sized
D gene: -

CDR3 DNA: TGTGCCAGCAGCGAGGGGACTAGCGGGAGTTTGGATACGCAGTATTTT
CDR3 protein: CASSEGTSGSLDTQYF
V gene: TRBV9
J gene: TRBJ2-3
clone size: many
D gene: TRBD2

CDR3 DNA: TGTGCCAGCAGTTATGACCCCTACAATGAGCAGTTCTTC
CDR3 protein: CASSYDPYNEQFF
V gene: TRBV9
J gene: TRBJ2-1
clone size: many
D gene: -

CDR3 DNA: TGTGCCAGCAGCCCCGACGCGGGTATGAACACTGAAGCTTTCTTT
CDR3 protein: CASSPDAGMNTEAFF
V gene: TRBV9
J gene: TRBJ1-1
clone size: many
D gene: -

CDR3 DNA: TGTGCCAGCAGCAATGAGGTTATCATGAACACTGAAGCTTTCTTT
CDR3 protein: CASSNEVIMNTEAFF
V gene: TRBV9
J gene: TRBJ1-1
clone size: many
D gene: -